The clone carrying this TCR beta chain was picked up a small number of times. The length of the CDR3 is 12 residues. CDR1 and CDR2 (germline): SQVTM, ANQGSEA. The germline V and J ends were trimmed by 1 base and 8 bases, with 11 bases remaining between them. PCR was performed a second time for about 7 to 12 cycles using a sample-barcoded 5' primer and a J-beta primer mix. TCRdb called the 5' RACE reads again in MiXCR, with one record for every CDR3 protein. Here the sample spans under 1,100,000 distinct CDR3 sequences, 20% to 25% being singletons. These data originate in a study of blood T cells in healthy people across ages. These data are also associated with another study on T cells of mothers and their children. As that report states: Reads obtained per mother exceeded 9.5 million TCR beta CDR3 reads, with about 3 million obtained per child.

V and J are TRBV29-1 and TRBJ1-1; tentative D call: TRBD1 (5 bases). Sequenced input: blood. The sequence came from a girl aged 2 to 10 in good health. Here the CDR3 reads CSVEGEQEEAFF. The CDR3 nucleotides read TGCAGCGTTGAAGGGGAACAGGAAGAAGCTTTCTTT. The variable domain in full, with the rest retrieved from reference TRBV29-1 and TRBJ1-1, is SAVISQKPSRDICQRGTSLTIQCQVDSQVTMMFWYRQQPGQSLTLIATANQGSEATYESGFVIDKFPISRPNLTFSTLTVSNMSPEDSSIYLCSVEGEQEEAFFGQGTRLTVV.